A single sample is the source of the 20 T cell receptor beta chains below, sequenced in a study of cytomegalovirus exposure and HLA in healthy donors listed by TCRdb under 2017. Libraries were constructed by the immunoSEQ multiplex PCR assay. For the multiplex PCR, a mixture combining 60 forward primers for TCR Vbeta segments and 13 reverse primers for TCR Jbeta segments was used. TCRdb provides this immuneACCESS table in a form limited to in-frame rearrangements. Some clones are lacking; in checked studies, under half of them reflect an unresolved V gene, and why the rest are absent is not known. The sample table contains about 120,000 clones; only one count was recorded for 55% to 75% of them. The top ten hold approximately 8.2% of the sample. Sample: PBMCs. The receptors originated from a woman aged 40-49 years in good health and CMV-seropositive.

The V call is TRBV5-1, the J call TRBJ1-4, with 8 bases matching TRBD1. Germline V CDR1 and CDR2: SGHRS, YFSETQ. This CDR3 comprises 15 residues. After removal of 5 bases from V and 7 bases from J, the junction contained 10 bases not matched to a gene. This CDR3 reads CASSVNRGGSEKLFF. The CDR3 DNA sequence: TGCGCCAGCAGTGTCAACAGGGGGGGAAGTGAAAAACTGTTTTTT.

The rearrangement links TRBV5-1 to TRBJ2-1; possibly TRBD1 for D (6 bases). Trimming shortened V by 7 bases and J by 4 bases, and 15 bases separated the two germline ends. The CDR3 has 14 amino acids. CDR1 is SGHRS and CDR2 is YFSETQ in the germline V gene. CDR3 sequence: CASSPGDQYNEQFF. The CDR3 DNA sequence: TGCGCCAGCTCCCCAGGGGACCAATACAATGAGCAGTTCTTC.

This clone has more than one count but fewer than ten. The chain couples TRBV10-3 to TRBJ2-1; 10 nucleotides agree with TRBD2. The junction had 12 bases not matched to a gene; V was cut back by 10 bases and J by 3 bases. The V gene's germline CDR1 is ENHRY and CDR2 SYGVKD. This CDR3 contains 16 residues. The CDR3 is CATKPNLAGDYNEQFF. CDR3 nucleotides: TGTGCCACCAAACCAAATCTAGCGGGGGACTACAATGAGCAGTTCTTC.

The V gene is TRBV6-5, the J gene TRBJ2-3, with D perhaps TRBD2 (6 bases). V was trimmed by 6 bases and J by 2 bases, leaving 12 bases between them. The germline gives CDR1 MNHEY, CDR2 SVGAGI. This CDR3 has 14 amino acids. DNA of the CDR3: TGTGCCAGCAGACTCACTAGCAACACAGATACGCAGTATTTT. Its translation: CASRLTSNTDTQYF.

This clone was seen a handful of times. The chain employs TRBV10-3 and TRBJ2-2, with D maybe TRBD1 (5 bases). The CDR3 loop spans 16 amino acids. V lost 3 bases to trimming and J lost 0 bases, with 11 bases between them. The germline V gene has CDR1 ENHRY and CDR2 SYGVKD. The CDR3 is CAISEQANANTGELFF. The CDR3 DNA reads as TGTGCCATCAGTGAACAGGCAAACGCGAACACCGGGGAGCTGTTTTTT.

V gene TRBV7-9 combines with J gene TRBJ2-3; 10 bases align to TRBD1. The CDR3 runs to 16 residues. J lost 0 bases, V lost 5 bases, and 5 bases had no gene match. CDR1 and CDR2 from the germline V gene are SEHNR and FQNEAQ (reference sequence). DNA of the CDR3: TGTGCCAGCAGCCCACCGGGACAGGGGAGCACAGATACGCAGTATTTT. It translates to CASSPPGQGSTDTQYF. Supplemented by reference TRBV7-9 and TRBJ2-3, the full variable domain reads DTGVSQNPRHKITKRGQNVTFRCDPISEHNRLYWYRQTLGQGPEFLTYFQNEAQLEKSRLLSDRFSAERPKGSFSTLEIQRTEQGDSAMYLCASSPPGQGSTDTQYFGPGTRLTVL.

The chain links TRBV29-1 to TRBJ1-1; unclear D gene. Trimming stripped 7 bases from V and 2 bases from J, with 11 bases between. Germline CDR1 and CDR2: SQVTM and ANQGSEA. This CDR3 is built from 12 residues. This chain's CDR3 is CSGARGNTEAFF. CDR3 bases: TGCAGCGGGGCTCGGGGAAACACTGAAGCTTTCTTT.

The sample holds a few counts of this clone. The sample has other DNA sequences that encode this CDR3 too. This chain joins TRBV7-2 and TRBJ1-2; tentatively, D is TRBD1 (6 bases). CDR1 SGHTA and CDR2 FQGNSA come from the germline V gene. The CDR3 has 13 amino acids. V was clipped by 5 bases and J by 8 bases, with 15 bases between them. The CDR3: CASSPQGGDGYTF. CDR3 bases: TGTGCCAGCAGCCCACAGGGTGGGGACGGCTACACCTTC.

The chain uses TRBV6-1 and TRBJ2-1, with D unclear. This CDR3 is built from 15 residues. Germline CDR1 MNHNS, CDR2 SASEGT. The V end was cut by 4 bases, the J end by 2 bases, with 12 bases between. The CDR3 DNA follows: TGTGCCAGCAGTGTTTTTGGGCAGACCTACAATGAGCAGTTCTTC. Translated: CASSVFGQTYNEQFF.

A single count supports this clone. This sequence joins TRBV16 and TRBJ1-4, with D tentatively TRBD1 (5 bases). Germline CDR1 and CDR2: KGHSY and FQNENV. The length of the CDR3 is 15 residues. Trimming pared 4 bases from V and 5 bases from J, leaving 14 bases between. As DNA, the CDR3 is TGTGCCAGCAGCCCCCTGGGGGGGGACAATGAAAAACTGTTTTTT. Translation gives CASSPLGGDNEKLFF.

J is TRBJ2-2 and V is TRBV10-3, with D perhaps TRBD2 (7 bases). This CDR3 spans 14 amino acids. V was pared by 6 bases and J by 7 bases, with 15 bases between. The germline CDR1 and CDR2 sequences are ENHRY and SYGVKD. DNA of the CDR3: TGTGCCATCAGCGAACGGGGGGCGAACGGGGAGCTGTTTTTT. Its protein product is CAISERGANGELFF.

This clone was found once. The CDR3 DNA is TGTGCCAGCAGCCCCAGTTGGTCTGGAAACACCATATATTTT. Translation: CASSPSWSGNTIYF. This sequence joins TRBV7-2 and TRBJ1-3; D is ambiguous. CDR1 and CDR2 from the germline V gene are SGHTA and FQGNSA. CDR3 length: 14 residues. Trimming removed 5 bases from V and 1 base from J, with 9 bases in between.

This rearrangement joins TRBV7-2 to TRBJ2-1; D gene ambiguous. V was clipped by 3 bases and J by 7 bases, with 10 bases between them. This CDR3 has 13 residues. The germline CDR1 and CDR2 sequences are SGHTA and FQGNSA. The DNA for the CDR3 is TGTGCCAGCAGCTTGGTTCAGGATAATGAGCAGTTCTTC. It encodes CASSLVQDNEQFF.

The rearrangement uses TRBV7-2 and TRBJ2-7, with TRBD1 matching over 8 bases. The trim removed 7 bases at V and 0 bases at J, leaving 8 bases unmatched. This CDR3 has 15 amino acids. Germline assignment: CDR1 SGHTA and CDR2 FQGNSA. Here the CDR3 reads CASNFRQGSSYEQYF. CDR3 nucleotide sequence: TGTGCCAGCAACTTTCGACAGGGGTCCTCCTACGAGCAGTACTTC.

This clone was observed a single time. The chain links TRBV5-1 to TRBJ1-1, with 8 nucleotides matching TRBD1. The CDR3 totals 14 residues. J was trimmed by 3 bases and V by 2 bases; bases with no gene match: 3. Germline CDR1 is SGHRS and CDR2 is YFSETQ. In nucleotides, the CDR3 is TGCGCCAGCAGCTTAACAGGGGGGGACACTGAAGCTTTCTTT. It yields the protein CASSLTGGDTEAFF.

The CDR3 DNA is TGTGCCACGAGGGCAGGGGGCGGCGAGGGCTACACCTTC. As protein: CATRAGGGEGYTF. This chain uses TRBV10-3 with TRBJ1-2; 8 bases are shared with TRBD1. The CDR3 is made up of 13 amino acids. The germline V gene has CDR1 ENHRY and CDR2 SYGVKD. J gave up 8 bases and V 10 bases, and 12 bases lay outside the gene matches.

The CDR3 spells CASSDSGQGDYGYTF. CDR3 nucleotides: TGTGCCAGCAGTGACTCGGGACAGGGGGACTATGGCTACACCTTC. The chain combines TRBV6-4 with TRBJ1-2; 11 nucleotides agree with TRBD1. The germline V gene encodes CDR1 MRHNA and CDR2 SNTAGT. V shed 0 bases and J 3 bases; nucleotides not matched to a gene: 0. The CDR3 covers 15 residues.

This clone was counted between two and nine times. The chain recombines TRBV10-3 with TRBJ1-1; D perhaps matches TRBD1 (5 bases). Trimming left V 0 bases short and J 6 bases short, with 14 bases between. Germline V gene sequence: CDR1 ENHRY, CDR2 SYGVKD. The CDR3 is 15 residues long. The CDR3 here is CAISESSQGLAEAFF. As DNA, the CDR3 is TGTGCCATCAGTGAGTCGTCGCAGGGTCTAGCTGAAGCTTTCTTT.

This clone was counted a few times. The gene calls are TRBV4-3 and TRBJ1-2; tentatively, D is TRBD1 (6 bases). The CDR3 runs 14 residues. The germline V gene encodes CDR1 LGHNA and CDR2 YSLEER. With 0 bases removed from V and 5 bases from J, the gap between germline ends came to 10 bases. This CDR3 reads CASSQDGTTYGYTF. Written as DNA, the CDR3 is TGCGCCAGCAGCCAAGATGGGACAACGTATGGCTACACCTTC.

The CDR3 loop reads CASSLGDRRSPLHF. The CDR3 DNA sequence: TGTGCCAGCAGCCTCGGGGACAGGCGTTCACCCCTCCACTTT. The rearrangement uses TRBV5-6 and TRBJ1-6, with 8 positions matching TRBD1. V shed 4 bases, J shed 9 bases, and the junction held 6 bases outside the gene matches. The germline V gene has CDR1 SGHDT and CDR2 YYEEEE. CDR3 length equals 14 residues.